This TCR beta chain was recovered during a study of blood T cell repertoires in COVID-19. Measured with immunoSEQ multiplex PCR; TCRdb has only the in-frame clones, and not every one. The repertoire holds roughly 340,000 clones, approximately 91% seen once, with about 7.3% in the top ten. V was trimmed by 2 bases and J by 9 bases, leaving 14 bases between them. The CDR3 contains 14 residues. Germline V gene lookup returns CDR1 PRHDT and CDR2 FYEKMQ (reference sequence). The source is a woman in her seventies with COVID-19, enrolled during active disease. The rearrangement joins TRBV13 to TRBJ2-4, with D possibly TRBD1 on 5 matching bases. Sample: peripheral blood. CDR3 region: CASSLFQEGAIQYF. As DNA, the CDR3 is TGTGCCAGCAGCTTATTCCAGGAAGGGGCCATTCAGTACTTC.